The source of this T cell receptor beta chain is a study of shared clonotypes between healthy human individuals. The CDR3 contains 14 residues. V was pared by 3 bases and J by 2 bases, with 8 bases between. Germline V gene sequence: CDR1 MDHEN, CDR2 SYDVKM. Method: immunoSEQ multiplex PCR; TCRdb's copy keeps in-frame clones and lacks some. The table has nearly 2 million clones, approximately 94% seen once. The naive CD8 fraction comprised CD45RO-negative cells positively selected for CCR7 and excluded terminally differentiated effector memory CD45RA+ cells. The sample taken for sequencing was naive CD8+ T cells sorted from blood. The V gene is TRBV28, the J gene TRBJ1-5; D is unresolved. The sequence came from a man younger than 30 in good health. The CDR3 loop is CASSFHQGNQPQHF. DNA for the CDR3: TGTGCCAGCAGTTTCCACCAGGGCAATCAGCCCCAGCATTTT.